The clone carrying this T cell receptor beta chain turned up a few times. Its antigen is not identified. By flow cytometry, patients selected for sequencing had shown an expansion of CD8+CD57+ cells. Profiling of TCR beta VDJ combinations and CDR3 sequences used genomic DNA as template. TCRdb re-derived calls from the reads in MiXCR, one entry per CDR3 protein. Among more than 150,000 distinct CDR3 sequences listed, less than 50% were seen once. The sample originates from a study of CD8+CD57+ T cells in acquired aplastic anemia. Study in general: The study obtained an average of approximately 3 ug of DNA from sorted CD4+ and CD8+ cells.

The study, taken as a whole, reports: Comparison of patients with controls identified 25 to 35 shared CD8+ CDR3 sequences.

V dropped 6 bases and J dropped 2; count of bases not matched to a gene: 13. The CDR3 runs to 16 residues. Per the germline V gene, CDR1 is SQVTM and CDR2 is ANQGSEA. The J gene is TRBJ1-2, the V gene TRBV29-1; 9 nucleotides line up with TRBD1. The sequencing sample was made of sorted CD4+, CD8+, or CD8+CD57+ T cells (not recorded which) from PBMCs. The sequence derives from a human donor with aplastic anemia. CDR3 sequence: CSVAGTGMRDNYGYTF. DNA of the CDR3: TGCAGCGTCGCCGGGACAGGGATGCGCGACAACTATGGCTACACCTTC.